This passage covers 22 T cell receptor beta chains from one sample sequenced in a study of response to subunit inactivated influenza vaccine. MiXCR, run by TCRdb on the RT-PCR reads, gives a single entry per CDR3 protein. Of hundreds of thousands of distinct CDR3 sequences detected, 25% appear once; the ten largest clones hold approximately 2%. The sample in question was CD4+ T cells sorted from PBMCs, obtained about 5 days after vaccination. The receptors come from a man aged 50 or older who received an inactivated influenza vaccine.

Only a few counts were recorded for this clonotype. The rearrangement joins TRBV15 to TRBJ2-3; D is undetermined. V was pared by 0 bases and J by 6 bases, with 10 bases between. The germline CDR1 and CDR2 sequences are LNHNV and YYDKDF (reference sequence). The CDR3 totals 14 residues. CDR3 loop: CATSRDLSSDTQYF. In nucleotides, the CDR3 is TGTGCCACCAGCAGAGATCTATCCTCCGATACGCAGTATTTT. The full variable domain, with the rest looked up from reference TRBV15 and TRBJ2-3, is DAMVIQNPRYQVTQFGKPVTLSCSQTLNHNVMYWYQQKSSQAPKLLFHYYDKDFNNEADTPDNFQSRRPNTSFCFLDIRSPGLGDTAMYLCATSRDLSSDTQYFGPGTRLTVL.

This clonotype was counted only a few times. The CDR3 nucleotides are TGTGCCAGCAGTTTAGCGGGGGCCGGTGAGACCCAGTACTTC. Amino acid sequence: CASSLAGAGETQYF. This chain uses TRBV12-3 or TRBV12-4 with TRBJ2-5; D might be TRBD1 (6 bases). V was shortened by 0 bases and J by 5 bases, with 10 bases between the two germline ends. There are 14 residues in the CDR3.

J is TRBJ2-1 and V is TRBV5-1; 14 bases are a match to TRBD2. This CDR3 is built from 15 residues. The V segment lost 5 bases and the J segment 7 bases; nucleotides outside the gene matches: 5. Per germline, CDR1 SGHRS and CDR2 YFSETQ. The CDR3 here is CASRTGLAGVNEQFF. As DNA, the CDR3 is TGCGCCAGCAGAACGGGACTAGCGGGGGTTAATGAGCAGTTCTTC.

Comment on this clonotype: No DNA is shown, since the ends of the CDR3 on it are uncertain; the CDR3 is the one TCRdb lists. The V and J genes are TRBV23-1 and TRBJ2-2; the D call of TRBD2 is as the table states it, not checked on the DNA. Being an ORF, TRBV23-1 has a function that is uncertain. 15 amino acids form the CDR3, both terminal residues included. The CDR3 loop is CASHVAEATPGSCFF.

The sample holds a few counts of this clonotype. The J gene is TRBJ2-1, the V gene TRBV20-1; D may be TRBD1 (6 bases). V was pared by 2 bases and J by 4 bases, with 15 bases between. The V gene's germline CDR1 is DFQATT and CDR2 SNEGSKA (reference sequence). This CDR3 region has 15 residues. The CDR3 protein is CSARHRDRTYNEQFF. DNA for the CDR3: TGCAGTGCTAGACACAGGGACCGAACATACAATGAGCAGTTCTTC.

The chain uses TRBV20-1 and TRBJ2-7; no reliable D call. The CDR3 covers 15 residues. In germline, CDR1 is DFQATT, CDR2 SNEGSKA (reference sequence). Trimming stripped 0 bases from V and 11 bases from J, with 23 bases between. CDR3: CSARDLGGPSGLKYF. Here the CDR3 DNA reads TGCAGTGCTAGAGATCTTGGCGGCCCCTCTGGGCTGAAGTACTTC.

The chain carries TRBV29-1 and TRBJ2-5; 7 bases are a match to TRBD1. V trimming: 8 bases; J trimming: 3 bases; junction bases outside the gene matches: 6. The CDR3 length is 12 residues. CDR1 and CDR2 (germline): SQVTM, ANQGSEA. DNA for the CDR3: TGCAGCTTCCGGACAGGCGAAGAGACCCAGTACTTC. This codes for CSFRTGEETQYF.

The chain recombines TRBV20-1 with TRBJ2-1; 9 bases are a match to TRBD1. The CDR3 is made up of 13 amino acids. CDR1 DFQATT and CDR2 SNEGSKA come from the germline V gene (reference sequence). Unmatched junction bases numbered 8, after V lost 5 bases and J lost 9 bases. The CDR3 DNA reads TGCAGTGCTCCCGGGACAGGGATGCCTGAGCAGTTCTTC. This gives the protein CSAPGTGMPEQFF.

The chain joins TRBV27 to TRBJ2-7; 11 bases map to TRBD2. V dropped 6 bases and J dropped 0; count of bases not matched to a gene: 19. Germline lookup yields CDR1 MNHEY and CDR2 SMNVEV (reference sequence). The CDR3 extends over 20 amino acids. CDR3 protein: CASRRPPTSGTWGSSYEQYF. Written as DNA, the CDR3 is TGTGCCAGCAGGCGACCCCCGACTAGCGGGACCTGGGGAAGCTCCTACGAGCAGTACTTC.

The CDR3 coding sequence is TGCGCCAGCAGCTCGGGCACATCCCGCCGAAAGGAACCCGGTACGGCCGCCCAGTACTTC. It encodes CASSSGTSRRKEPGTAAQYF. The J gene is TRBJ2-5, the V gene TRBV5-1; D ambiguous. V was trimmed by 3 bases and J by 9 bases, leaving 36 bases between them. The CDR3 consists of 20 residues. From germline, CDR1 is SGHRS and CDR2 YFSETQ.

The CDR3 sequence: CASSELTTDNEQFF. CDR3 sequence (DNA): TGTGCCAGCAGTGAATTGACTACTGACAATGAGCAGTTCTTC. This chain joins TRBV2 and TRBJ2-1; D possibly corresponds to TRBD2 (5 bases). The germline V gene has CDR1 SNHLY and CDR2 FYNNEI. CDR3 size: 14 residues. Between the trimmed V and J ends, which lost 2 bases and 5 bases, there was a span of 10 bases.

This sequence joins TRBV6-1 and TRBJ2-7; 7 bases fit TRBD2. The ends lost 1 base at V and 5 bases at J; junction bases unmatched: 5. This CDR3 is 14 amino acids long. CDR1 is MNHNS, CDR2 SASEGT, per germline. CDR3 DNA sequence: TGTGCCAGCAGTGAAGGGCGGGAGTTTGACGAGCAGTACTTC. It specifies CASSEGREFDEQYF.

This chain uses TRBV6-2 or TRBV6-3 with TRBJ2-7, with D possibly being TRBD1 (6 bases). CDR1 MNHEY and CDR2 SVGEGT come from the germline V gene. The CDR3 consists of 15 residues. V was pared by 5 bases and J by 3 bases, with 17 bases between. CDR3 DNA sequence: TGTGCCAGCAGTACCCGTGACAGGCTAAACTACGAGCAGTACTTC. This gives the protein CASSTRDRLNYEQYF.

The gene calls are TRBV10-1 and TRBJ2-2, with 9 bases fitting TRBD1. CDR1 is WNHNN and CDR2 is SYGVQD in the germline V gene (reference sequence). The CDR3 has 16 amino acids. The junction had 10 bases not matched to a gene; V was cut back by 5 bases and J by 6 bases. The CDR3 bases are TGCGCCAGCAGTCCGGGACAGGGATACTTAGCCGGGGAGCTGTTTTTT. It translates to CASSPGQGYLAGELFF.

V gene TRBV20-1 combines with J gene TRBJ2-2; D is possibly TRBD1 or TRBD2 (5 bases each). CDR1 and CDR2 from the germline V gene are DFQATT and SNEGSKA (reference sequence). The V gene lost 5 bases and the J gene lost 7 bases, with 14 bases spanning the gap. This CDR3 comprises 13 residues. DNA of the CDR3: TGCAGTGCTTCATCGGGGCCCCTCGGGGAGCTGTTTTTT. Its protein is CSASSGPLGELFF.

The rearrangement links TRBV9 to TRBJ2-7; D perhaps matches TRBD2 (5 bases). CDR1 is SGDLS and CDR2 is YYNGEE in the germline V gene. Deletions cut 0 bases from V and 4 bases from J, with 20 bases between. This CDR3 spans 17 amino acids. The CDR3 DNA reads TGTGCCAGCAGCGTAGGGAGCGGTAATCCCCCTCATTACGAGCAGTACTTC. It translates to CASSVGSGNPPHYEQYF.

The gene calls are TRBV10-3 and TRBJ2-7; D is unclear. CDR1 ENHRY and CDR2 SYGVKD come from the germline V gene. The CDR3 has 13 amino acids. V was trimmed by 3 bases and J by 5 bases, leaving 11 bases between them. CDR3 loop: CAISDGQFDEQYF. In nucleotides, the CDR3 is TGTGCCATCAGTGACGGGCAGTTCGACGAGCAGTACTTC.

The chain combines TRBV20-1 with TRBJ2-4; D perhaps matches TRBD2 (5 bases). The CDR3 is made up of 13 amino acids. V shed 7 bases and J shed 0 bases, with 10 bases lying between them. Germline loops: CDR1 DFQATT, CDR2 SNEGSKA (reference sequence). In DNA, the CDR3 is TGCAGTGAGGGAGACCTAGCCAAAAACATTCAGTACTTC. Its protein product is CSEGDLAKNIQYF.

The gene calls are TRBV29-1 and TRBJ1-1; 8 bases map to TRBD1. Trimming cost V 4 bases and J 5 bases; bases outside gene matches: 6. Germline-derived CDR1 and CDR2 are SQVTM and ANQGSEA. CDR3 length equals 13 residues. The CDR3 nucleotides are TGCAGCGTTGTAGGTACAGGGGGGACTGAAGCTTTCTTT. Encoded protein: CSVVGTGGTEAFF.

This clonotype was counted only a few times. DNA for the CDR3: TGTGCCAGCAGCCAGTCCGGGACTTCCACAGATACGCAGTATTTT. This encodes CASSQSGTSTDTQYF. The chain employs TRBV7-2 and TRBJ2-3; maybe TRBD2 (6 bases). Germline V lookup: CDR1 SGHTA, CDR2 FQGNSA. V lost 5 bases to trimming and J lost 2 bases, with 14 bases between them. CDR3 length: 15 amino acids. The full variable domain, completed using reference TRBV7-2 and TRBJ2-3, is GAGVSQSPSNKVTEKGKDVELRCDPISGHTALYWYRQSLGQGLEFLIYFQGNSAPDKSGLPSDRFSAERTGGSVSTLTIQRTQQEDSAVYLCASSQSGTSTDTQYFGPGTRLTVL.

The CDR3 reads CAWSGGQYIREQYF. CDR3 DNA: TGTGCCTGGAGCGGCGGACAATATATACGTGAGCAGTACTTC. The chain couples TRBV30 to TRBJ2-7, with D perhaps matching TRBD1 (5 bases). CDR1 and CDR2 (germline): GTSNPN, SVGIG (reference sequence). The CDR3 is 14 residues long. V lost 3 bases and J 7 bases, leaving 19 bases between the germline ends.

This clonotype was found a few times. V gene TRBV7-2 combines with J gene TRBJ2-7, with D perhaps matching TRBD1 (6 bases). CDR3 length: 15 amino acids. The ends were cut back, 1 base at V and 0 bases at J, with 10 bases in the middle. Looked up from germline, CDR1 is SGHTA and CDR2 is FQGNSA. The CDR3 is CASSLGPGDSYEQYF. The CDR3 region has the DNA TGTGCCAGCAGCTTAGGCCCAGGGGACTCCTACGAGCAGTACTTC.